These 17 T cell receptor beta chains share one sample of origin, sequenced in a study of T cells in Graves' hyperthyroidism and ophthalmopathy. Amplification of TCR beta CDR3 regions used RNA as the template. HTBI primers were used for first-round RT-PCR of the TCR CDR3. Via MiXCR, TCRdb re-called the multiplex PCR reads, giving one row per CDR3 protein. Altogether over 450,000 distinct CDR3 sequences are present, 15% to 20% being singletons, with the ten largest covering approximately 16%. Specimen: blood. These receptors originate from a woman aged 18-29 years with Graves' ophthalmopathy.

This clonotype occurred a few times. This sequence joins TRBV5-1 and TRBJ1-1; no clear D gene. This CDR3 has 14 residues. V dropped 0 bases and J dropped 5 bases, with 11 bases sitting between them. Germline values: CDR1 SGHRS, CDR2 YFSETQ. CDR3 nucleotide sequence: TGCGCCAGCAGCTTGGGGGCCACTGGGACTGAAGCTTTCTTT. Protein product: CASSLGATGTEAFF.

The chain recombines TRBV12-3 or TRBV12-4 with TRBJ2-7, with a weak D call TRBD1 (6 bases). The CDR3 length is 14 residues. Trimming stripped 6 bases from V and 5 bases from J, with 17 bases between. The DNA for the CDR3 is TGTGCCAGCAGCCCCGCGGCAGGGGTCCACGAGCAGTACTTC. This sequence encodes CASSPAAGVHEQYF.

This clonotype was observed a few times. The rearrangement links TRBV27 to TRBJ2-7; TRBD1 might be the D (6 bases). Per germline, CDR1 MNHEY and CDR2 SMNVEV (reference sequence). V was pared by 1 base and J by 2 bases, with 9 bases between. The CDR3 has 14 amino acids. The CDR3 region is CASSLYGQTYEQYF. CDR3 coding DNA: TGTGCCAGCAGTTTATACGGACAGACCTACGAGCAGTACTTC.

This clonotype was recorded at least ten times. The V call is TRBV6-1, the J call TRBJ1-5, with TRBD1 matching 9 bases. The germline gives CDR1 MNHNS, CDR2 SASEGT. The trim removed 6 bases at V and 3 bases at J, leaving 6 bases unmatched. This CDR3 has 15 amino acids. CDR3 coding DNA: TGTGCCAGCAGATCGGGACAGGGTTACAATCAGCCCCAGCATTTT. This encodes CASRSGQGYNQPQHF.

Comments on this clonotype: A much larger clone differs by one base, so this may be a read error. The chain is built from TRBV12-3 or TRBV12-4 and TRBJ2-3, with D unclear. Trimming removed 5 bases at V and 1 base at J, with 10 bases between. The CDR3 is 14 amino acids. Written as DNA, the CDR3 is TGTGCCAGCAGTCCCTCCTGGGGCACAGATACGCAGTATTTT. Protein product: CASSPSWGTDTQYF.

This clonotype was observed at least ten times. This chain uses TRBV6-1 with TRBJ2-2; D uncertain. Germline assignment: CDR1 MNHNS and CDR2 SASEGT. The V end lost 1 base, the J end lost 8 bases, and 8 bases lay between the germline ends. The CDR3 totals 13 residues. This CDR3 is CASSEVYWGELFF. In DNA form, the CDR3 reads TGTGCCAGCAGTGAAGTCTATTGGGGGGAGCTGTTTTTT.

This clonotype was seen ten or more times. The genes are TRBV5-1 and TRBJ1-2; D is perhaps TRBD1 (6 bases). Trimming took off 1 base at V and 8 bases at J, with 21 bases between the two ends. The germline V gene encodes CDR1 SGHRS and CDR2 YFSETQ. CDR3 length: 16 amino acids. This CDR3 reads CASSLLTGQPDMGYTF. The CDR3 bases are TGCGCCAGCAGCTTGTTGACCGGACAGCCCGATATGGGCTACACCTTC. Full variable domain (missing parts from reference TRBV5-1 and TRBJ1-2): KAGVTQTPRYLIKTRGQQVTLSCSPISGHRSVSWYQQTPGQGLQFLFEYFSETQRNKGNFPGRFSGRQFSNSRSEMNVSTLELGDSALYLCASSLLTGQPDMGYTFGSGTRLTVV.

This clonotype has just a few counts. DNA of the CDR3: TGTGCCAGCAGCCGGGAACAGGGGGCGGCGAGTGGCTACACCTTC. This gives the protein CASSREQGAASGYTF. The rearrangement links TRBV6-1 to TRBJ1-2; 9 bases match TRBD1. Trimming cost V 6 bases and J 7 bases; bases outside gene matches: 12. This CDR3 spans 15 amino acids. The germline V gene has CDR1 MNHNS and CDR2 SASEGT.

In its sample, this clonotype was seen many times. The CDR3, as DNA: TGTGCCAGCAGCTTAGGAGTCCGGGACGAGCAGTACTTC. It encodes CASSLGVRDEQYF. V usage is TRBV7-6 and J usage is TRBJ2-7; the D is unclear. The germline V gene encodes CDR1 SGHVS and CDR2 FNYEAQ. The V end was cut by 1 base, the J end by 5 bases, with 9 bases between. CDR3 length: 13 residues.

This clonotype was seen many times. The V and J genes are TRBV20-1 and TRBJ2-4; D ambiguous. Germline loops: CDR1 DFQATT, CDR2 SNEGSKA (reference sequence). Trimming shortened V by 6 bases and J by 1 base, and 10 bases separated the two germline ends. The CDR3 is 13 residues long. The DNA of the CDR3 is TGCAGTGCCTTGGATGTGGCCAAAAACATTCAGTACTTC. Protein sequence: CSALDVAKNIQYF.

Many counts were recorded for this clonotype. The rearrangement joins TRBV7-8 to TRBJ1-6; the match to TRBD1 covers 11 bases. This CDR3 contains 17 residues. CDR1 and CDR2 from the germline V gene are SGHVS and FQNEAQ. The ends lost 2 bases at V and 9 bases at J; junction bases unmatched: 9. The CDR3 DNA reads as TGTGCCAGCAGCTTACAGGACAGGGGGCAGGGTGGTTCACCCCTCCACTTT. Translation: CASSLQDRGQGGSPLHF.

This clonotype has a count of ten or more. This sequence joins TRBV20-1 and TRBJ2-7; D call uncertain. In germline, CDR1 is DFQATT, CDR2 SNEGSKA (reference sequence). With 3 bases removed from V and 4 bases from J, the gap between germline ends came to 13 bases. The CDR3 is 13 residues long. Here the CDR3 DNA reads TGCAGTGCTAGTTACGGGTACCCGTACGAGCAGTACTTC. It yields the protein CSASYGYPYEQYF.

Ten or more counts support this clonotype. The chain recombines TRBV6-1 with TRBJ1-5; 8 positions agree with TRBD1. V lost 2 bases and J lost 4; bases outside the gene matches: 4. From germline, CDR1 is MNHNS and CDR2 SASEGT. This CDR3 is 15 amino acids long. The CDR3 protein is CASSEWTGFNQPQHF. In DNA, the CDR3 is TGTGCCAGCAGTGAATGGACAGGGTTTAATCAGCCCCAGCATTTT.

This clonotype was recorded many times. The chain combines TRBV30 with TRBJ2-1; 14 bases align to TRBD2. This CDR3 has 15 residues. Germline loops: CDR1 GTSNPN, CDR2 SVGIG (reference sequence). J was trimmed by 9 bases and V by 2 bases; bases with no gene match: 6. The CDR3 nucleotides are TGTGCCTGGAGTAGAGGGACTAGCGGGAGCAGTGAGCAGTTCTTC. The encoded protein is CAWSRGTSGSSEQFF.

This clonotype has more than one count but fewer than ten. V and J are TRBV20-1 and TRBJ1-6; weak D call: TRBD1 (6 bases). From germline, CDR1 is DFQATT and CDR2 SNEGSKA (reference sequence). The CDR3 has 14 amino acids. V lost 3 bases and J lost 5, with 11 bases in between. This CDR3 reads CSASPGHDNSPLHF. As DNA, the CDR3 is TGCAGTGCTAGCCCGGGACACGATAATTCACCCCTCCACTTT.

The chain carries TRBV4-1 and TRBJ2-7; D remains ambiguous. Germline CDR1 is MGHRA and CDR2 is YSYEKL. CDR3 length: 15 residues. V gave up 0 bases and J gave up 3 bases, with 12 bases separating them. CDR3 sequence: CASSQDGQLNYEQYF. The CDR3 bases are TGCGCCAGCAGCCAAGATGGCCAGCTCAACTACGAGCAGTACTTC.

This clonotype turned up a few times. This rearrangement joins TRBV14 to TRBJ2-7; TRBD2 agrees at 7 bases. Germline V gives CDR1 SGHDN, CDR2 FVKESK. The CDR3 is 13 residues long. V lost 5 bases and J lost 6; bases outside the gene matches: 7. CDR3 nucleotide sequence: TGTGCCAGCAGCTCCACCGAGCGGGGCGAGCAGTACTTC. Residues: CASSSTERGEQYF.